This TCR beta chain was recovered during a study of neurological immune-mediated disorders. The CDR3 consists of 17 residues. V was clipped by 5 bases and J by 3 bases; unmatched bases: 10. CDR1 and CDR2 (germline): SGHVS, FNYEAQ. Each TCR transcript was tagged with a 10-nucleotide random UMI during 5'RACE. TCRdb reprocessed the 5' RACE reads via MiXCR and lists one record per CDR3 protein. This sample has about 48,000 distinct CDR3 sequences, with about 13% found just once. Indicated time point: longitudinal time-point 3. There are many counts of this clonotype. This TCR derives from a male donor with HTLV-1-associated myelopathy (HAM/TSP). The sample consisted of PBMCs. This chain connects TRBV7-6 to TRBJ2-1; 10 bases match TRBD2. The CDR3 spells CASSPYGSSGGYNEQFF. The CDR3, as DNA: TGTGCCAGCAGCCCCTACGGATCTAGCGGGGGCTACAATGAGCAGTTCTTC.